A single TCR beta chain is shown here with its context. This record belongs to a study of blood T cell repertoires in COVID-19. Across the study: Sites in the United States, Italy and Spain provided acute and convalescent COVID-19 samples. Nucleic acid was either cDNA or gDNA, and it came from T cells, B-cell-depleted T cells, or PBMCs.

Clones were read by immunoSEQ multiplex PCR, and TCRdb kept only the in-frame ones, dropping some. The repertoire holds about 260,000 clones, with around 87% as singletons. Trimming left V 5 bases short and J 4 bases short, with 10 bases between. CDR1 is LNHDA, CDR2 SQIVND, per germline (reference sequence). The CDR3 loop spans 13 amino acids. The clonotype comes from a woman aged 45-65 years with acute or convalescent COVID-19. Material: peripheral blood. The chain is built from TRBV19 and TRBJ2-3, with D maybe TRBD2 (6 bases). The CDR3, as DNA: TGTGCCAGTAGTCGGGAGAGCCCAGATACGCAGTATTTT. It encodes CASSRESPDTQYF.